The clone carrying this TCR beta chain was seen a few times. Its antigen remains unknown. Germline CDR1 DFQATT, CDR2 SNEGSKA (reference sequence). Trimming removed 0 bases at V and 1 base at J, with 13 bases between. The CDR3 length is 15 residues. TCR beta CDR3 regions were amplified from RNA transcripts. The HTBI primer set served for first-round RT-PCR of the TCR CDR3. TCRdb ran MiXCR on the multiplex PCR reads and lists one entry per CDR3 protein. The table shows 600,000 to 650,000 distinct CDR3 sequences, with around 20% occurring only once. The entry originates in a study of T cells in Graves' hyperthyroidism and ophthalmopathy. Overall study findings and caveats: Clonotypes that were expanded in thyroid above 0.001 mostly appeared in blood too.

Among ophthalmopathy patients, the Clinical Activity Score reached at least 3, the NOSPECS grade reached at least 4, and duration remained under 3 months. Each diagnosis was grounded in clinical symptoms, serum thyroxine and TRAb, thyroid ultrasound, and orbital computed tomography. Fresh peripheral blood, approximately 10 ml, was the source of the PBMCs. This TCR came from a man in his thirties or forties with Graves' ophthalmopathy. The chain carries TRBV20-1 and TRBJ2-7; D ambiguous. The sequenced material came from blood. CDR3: CSARDVRAYSYEQYF. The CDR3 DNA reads TGCAGTGCTAGAGATGTGCGAGCCTATTCCTACGAGCAGTACTTC.